One and the same sample provided the 5 T cell receptor beta chains below, sequenced in a study of blood T cell repertoires in COVID-19. Measured with immunoSEQ multiplex PCR; TCRdb has only the in-frame clones, and not every one. The data show roughly 64,000 clones, just over 85% seen once. Sequenced material: peripheral blood. Receptors originate from a man over 45 with active COVID-19.

This clone was picked up one time. This chain uses TRBV2 with TRBJ2-7; TRBD2 agrees at 9 bases. Losses at the gene ends were 3 bases for V and 0 bases for J; bases not matched to a gene: 3. CDR3 size: 15 residues. The germline gives CDR1 SNHLY, CDR2 FYNNEI. Written as DNA, the CDR3 is TGTGCCAGCAGTGACCGGACTAGCGCCTCCTACGAGCAGTACTTC. Amino acids: CASSDRTSASYEQYF.

The DNA of the CDR3 is TGTGCCAGCAGCGCCCCCCGGGACAGAAATTCCTACGAGCAGTACTTC. The encoded protein is CASSAPRDRNSYEQYF. The chain carries TRBV7-8 and TRBJ2-7, with 7 bases fitting TRBD1. J was trimmed by 1 base and V by 5 bases; bases with no gene match: 11. The CDR3 is 16 residues long. Germline values: CDR1 SGHVS, CDR2 FQNEAQ.

This chain links TRBV7-9 with TRBJ2-2, with D uncertain. CDR3 length equals 14 residues. Trimming removed 6 bases at V and 0 bases at J, with 8 bases between. Germline V lookup: CDR1 SEHNR, CDR2 FQNEAQ (reference sequence). The CDR3, as DNA: TGTGCCAGCAGGTCACGGGCGAACACCGGGGAGCTGTTTTTT. Protein sequence: CASRSRANTGELFF. Full variable domain (missing parts from reference TRBV7-9 and TRBJ2-2): DTGVSQNPRHKITKRGQNVTFRCDPISEHNRLYWYRQTLGQGPEFLTYFQNEAQLEKSRLLSDRFSAERPKGSFSTLEIQRTEQGDSAMYLCASRSRANTGELFFGEGSRLTVL.

The chain recombines TRBV7-6 with TRBJ1-2; D not certain. Trimming took 5 bases from V and 4 from J, leaving 23 bases between them. This CDR3 contains 17 residues. Germline V gene data show CDR1 as SGHVS and CDR2 as FNYEAQ. CDR3 protein: CASSRSESGVDSYGYTF. CDR3 bases: TGTGCCAGCAGCCGAAGCGAGTCTGGCGTTGACTCCTATGGCTACACCTTC.

The V call is TRBV6-2 or TRBV6-3, the J call TRBJ1-2, with D uncertain. Per the germline V gene, CDR1 is MNHEY and CDR2 is SVGEGT. The CDR3 is 14 amino acids. V was cut by 2 bases and J by 4 bases, with 11 bases left in between. The CDR3 DNA is TGTGCCAGCAGTTACGCGGCGGGGAGCTATGGCTACACCTTC. As protein: CASSYAAGSYGYTF.